Listed below are T cell receptor beta chains from one sample, sequenced in a study of blood T cells in healthy people across ages. TCRdb called the 5' RACE reads again in MiXCR, with one record for every CDR3 protein. The data contain about 640,000 distinct CDR3 sequences, about 54% of them singletons. The sample was blood. The receptors come from a man in his sixties in good health. Each CDR3 is given with its conserved first and last residue. The order of the fields is clone size, J gene, V gene, D gene, CDR3 protein, CDR3 DNA. The D gene is left open where the match is weak. Some rows mark clone size as missing; the rest say once, few, many or name a class of expanded clone.

clone_size: few; j_call: TRBJ1-1; v_call: TRBV7-9; d_call: NA; cdr3_aa: CASSLVNAEAFF; cdr3_nt: TGTGCCAGCAGCTTAGTTAACGCTGAAGCTTTCTTT
clone_size: NA; j_call: TRBJ2-3; v_call: TRBV25-1; d_call: NA; cdr3_aa: CASSETLGRDTQYF; cdr3_nt: TGTGCCAGCAGTGAAACCCTCGGCAGAGATACGCAGTATTTT
clone_size: NA; j_call: TRBJ1-2; v_call: TRBV6-5; d_call: NA; cdr3_aa: CASSYSKRGDYGYTF; cdr3_nt: TGTGCCAGCAGTTACTCGAAGAGGGGGGACTATGGCTACACCTTC
clone_size: few; j_call: TRBJ2-5; v_call: TRBV4-1; d_call: NA; cdr3_aa: CASSQQQGIAETQYF; cdr3_nt: TGCGCCAGCAGCCAACAACAGGGTATAGCGGAGACCCAGTACTTC
clone_size: NA; j_call: TRBJ2-5; v_call: TRBV7-9; d_call: NA; cdr3_aa: CASSLAGLLVMETQYF; cdr3_nt: TGTGCCAGCAGCTTAGCGGGTCTACTAGTTATGGAGACCCAGTACTTC
clone_size: NA; j_call: TRBJ2-3; v_call: TRBV29-1; d_call: NA; cdr3_aa: CSVVEPLRTDTQYF; cdr3_nt: TGCAGCGTTGTAGAACCTCTTCGCACAGATACGCAGTATTTT
clone_size: NA; j_call: TRBJ2-3; v_call: TRBV3-1; d_call: NA; cdr3_aa: CASSPPGSPDTQYF; cdr3_nt: TGTGCCAGCAGCCCTCCGGGGTCCCCAGATACGCAGTATTTT
clone_size: NA; j_call: TRBJ1-4; v_call: TRBV20-1; d_call: NA; cdr3_aa: CSAPSGGGLGEKLFF; cdr3_nt: TGCAGTGCGCCGAGTGGGGGGGGCTTAGGTGAAAAACTGTTTTTT
clone_size: once; j_call: TRBJ1-1; v_call: TRBV27; d_call: NA; cdr3_aa: CASSLSGGPNTEAFF; cdr3_nt: TGTGCCAGCAGTTTATCGGGGGGCCCGAACACTGAAGCTTTCTTT
clone_size: NA; j_call: TRBJ2-3; v_call: TRBV29-1; d_call: TRBD2; cdr3_aa: CSVGAGAPSSTDTQYF; cdr3_nt: TGCAGCGTTGGAGCGGGGGCCCCCTCTAGCACAGATACGCAGTATTTT
clone_size: NA; j_call: TRBJ2-5; v_call: TRBV5-4; d_call: TRBD2; cdr3_aa: CASSLASGTQETQYF; cdr3_nt: TGTGCCAGCAGCTTGGCTAGCGGGACCCAAGAGACCCAGTACTTC
clone_size: NA; j_call: TRBJ2-6; v_call: TRBV5-1; d_call: NA; cdr3_aa: CASSVVRGDNVLTF; cdr3_nt: TGCGCCAGCAGCGTGGTGCGGGGAGATAACGTCCTGACTTTC
clone_size: NA; j_call: TRBJ1-5; v_call: TRBV9; d_call: NA; cdr3_aa: CASSVADSNQPQHF; cdr3_nt: TGTGCCAGCAGCGTAGCAGATAGCAATCAGCCCCAGCATTTT
clone_size: NA; j_call: TRBJ2-7; v_call: TRBV12-5; d_call: TRBD1; cdr3_aa: CASGLGTVETRYF; cdr3_nt: TGTGCTAGTGGTCTGGGGACAGTAGAGACCCGGTACTTC
clone_size: NA; j_call: TRBJ2-5; v_call: TRBV6-5; d_call: TRBD2; cdr3_aa: CASSSSGALLTQYF; cdr3_nt: TGTGCCAGCAGCTCTAGCGGGGCCCTATTGACCCAGTACTTC
clone_size: NA; j_call: TRBJ2-3; v_call: TRBV7-2; d_call: NA; cdr3_aa: CASSPGRSTDTQYF; cdr3_nt: TGTGCCAGCAGCCCCGGACGGAGTACGGATACGCAGTATTTT
clone_size: NA; j_call: TRBJ1-2; v_call: TRBV16; d_call: NA; cdr3_aa: CASSQGTGWTRDYGYTF; cdr3_nt: TGTGCCAGCAGCCAAGGAACCGGGTGGACAAGGGACTATGGCTACACCTTC
clone_size: NA; j_call: TRBJ1-2; v_call: TRBV12-3/TRBV12-4; d_call: NA; cdr3_aa: CASSRLRVGYTF; cdr3_nt: TGTGCCAGCAGTCGACTTCGGGTTGGCTACACCTTC
clone_size: few; j_call: TRBJ2-5; v_call: TRBV7-9; d_call: TRBD2; cdr3_aa: CASSMSGGAGETQYF; cdr3_nt: TGTGCCAGCAGCATGAGCGGGGGGGCCGGAGAGACCCAGTACTTC
clone_size: NA; j_call: TRBJ1-5; v_call: TRBV4-1; d_call: NA; cdr3_aa: CASSIDRSGDQPQHF; cdr3_nt: TGCGCCAGCAGCATCGACAGGTCGGGGGATCAGCCCCAGCATTTT
clone_size: NA; j_call: TRBJ2-5; v_call: TRBV9; d_call: NA; cdr3_aa: CASSVNGQETQYF; cdr3_nt: TGTGCCAGCAGCGTGAACGGACAAGAGACCCAGTACTTC
clone_size: NA; j_call: TRBJ2-5; v_call: TRBV10-3; d_call: NA; cdr3_aa: CAISGSRGLTQGTQYF; cdr3_nt: TGTGCCATCAGTGGATCCCGTGGACTAACCCAAGGGACCCAGTACTTC
clone_size: few; j_call: TRBJ2-7; v_call: TRBV10-3; d_call: TRBD2; cdr3_aa: CATGLAGGIYEQYF; cdr3_nt: TGTGCCACCGGACTAGCGGGGGGGATCTACGAGCAGTACTTC
clone_size: NA; j_call: TRBJ2-6; v_call: TRBV10-3; d_call: TRBD2; cdr3_aa: CAISGLAGVGANVLTF; cdr3_nt: TGTGCCATCAGCGGACTAGCGGGGGTTGGGGCCAACGTCCTGACTTTC
clone_size: NA; j_call: TRBJ1-4; v_call: TRBV6-2/TRBV6-3; d_call: NA; cdr3_aa: CASGGQMEKLFF; cdr3_nt: TGTGCCAGCGGTGGACAGATGGAAAAACTGTTTTTT
clone_size: NA; j_call: TRBJ2-7; v_call: TRBV28; d_call: NA; cdr3_aa: CASISLGGPGSYNEQYF; cdr3_nt: TGTGCCAGCATCAGTTTGGGGGGGCCCGGCTCCTACAATGAGCAGTACTTC
clone_size: NA; j_call: TRBJ2-5; v_call: TRBV6-5; d_call: NA; cdr3_aa: CASSYRAPGDQYF; cdr3_nt: TGTGCCAGCAGTTACCGGGCCCCCGGTGACCAGTACTTC
clone_size: few; j_call: TRBJ2-3; v_call: TRBV4-2; d_call: NA; cdr3_aa: CASSPDFRADTQYF; cdr3_nt: TGTGCCAGCAGCCCAGATTTCAGGGCAGATACGCAGTATTTT
clone_size: NA; j_call: TRBJ2-3; v_call: TRBV5-4; d_call: NA; cdr3_aa: CASSLDISGADTQYF; cdr3_nt: TGTGCCAGCAGCCTCGACATCTCAGGAGCAGATACGCAGTATTTT
clone_size: NA; j_call: TRBJ2-5; v_call: TRBV20-1; d_call: NA; cdr3_aa: CSAKRTGHPRETQYF; cdr3_nt: TGCAGTGCTAAACGAACGGGACACCCTAGGGAGACCCAGTACTTC
clone_size: few; j_call: TRBJ1-4; v_call: TRBV6-1; d_call: TRBD1; cdr3_aa: CASSEGHRGLFF; cdr3_nt: TGTGCCAGCAGCGAGGGGCACAGGGGTCTGTTTTTT
clone_size: few; j_call: TRBJ2-1; v_call: TRBV29-1; d_call: NA; cdr3_aa: CSVTWGSSPYNEQFF; cdr3_nt: TGCAGCGTAACCTGGGGCAGTAGCCCCTACAATGAGCAGTTCTTC
clone_size: NA; j_call: TRBJ2-2; v_call: TRBV7-8; d_call: NA; cdr3_aa: CASRDVLTNGELFF; cdr3_nt: TGTGCCAGCCGCGACGTACTAACAAACGGGGAGCTGTTTTTT
clone_size: NA; j_call: TRBJ2-3; v_call: TRBV4-2; d_call: TRBD2; cdr3_aa: CASSQGWASGGKTDTQYF; cdr3_nt: TGTGCCAGCAGCCAAGGTTGGGCTAGCGGGGGGAAAACAGATACGCAGTATTTT
clone_size: NA; j_call: TRBJ2-7; v_call: TRBV6-1; d_call: NA; cdr3_aa: CASSWAGTGSYEQYF; cdr3_nt: TGTGCCAGCAGCTGGGCAGGGACGGGCTCCTACGAGCAGTACTTC
clone_size: NA; j_call: TRBJ2-3; v_call: TRBV4-2; d_call: NA; cdr3_aa: CASSQEWTTDTQYF; cdr3_nt: TGTGCCAGCAGCCAAGAGTGGACAACAGATACGCAGTATTTT
clone_size: NA; j_call: TRBJ2-5; v_call: TRBV2; d_call: TRBD2; cdr3_aa: CASSDVLAGTQETQYF; cdr3_nt: TGTGCCAGCAGTGATGTTCTAGCGGGGACCCAAGAGACCCAGTACTTC
clone_size: NA; j_call: TRBJ1-6; v_call: TRBV18; d_call: NA; cdr3_aa: CASSPRQQDNSPLHF; cdr3_nt: TGTGCCAGCTCACCACGGCAGCAGGATAATTCACCCCTCCACTTT
clone_size: once; j_call: TRBJ2-4; v_call: TRBV6-6; d_call: TRBD1; cdr3_aa: CASSSRQGDGLRQYF; cdr3_nt: TGTGCCAGCAGTTCGCGACAGGGTGATGGGTTAAGGCAGTACTTC
clone_size: NA; j_call: TRBJ1-2; v_call: TRBV7-2; d_call: NA; cdr3_aa: CASSLPGGLNYGYTF; cdr3_nt: TGTGCCAGCAGCTTACCCGGGGGGCTTAACTATGGCTACACCTTC
clone_size: NA; j_call: TRBJ2-1; v_call: TRBV12-3/TRBV12-4; d_call: TRBD1; cdr3_aa: CASSFGTGWAGEQFF; cdr3_nt: TGTGCCAGCAGTTTCGGGACAGGGTGGGCCGGGGAGCAGTTCTTC
clone_size: NA; j_call: TRBJ2-5; v_call: TRBV5-4; d_call: TRBD1; cdr3_aa: CASSNRQGAETQYF; cdr3_nt: TGTGCCAGCAGCAACCGACAGGGCGCGGAGACCCAGTACTTC
clone_size: few; j_call: TRBJ2-1; v_call: TRBV12-5; d_call: TRBD2; cdr3_aa: CASGTASGVYNEQFF; cdr3_nt: TGTGCTAGTGGCACCGCTAGCGGGGTATACAATGAGCAGTTCTTC
clone_size: once; j_call: TRBJ2-3; v_call: TRBV7-9; d_call: NA; cdr3_aa: CASSLAETSTDTQYF; cdr3_nt: TGTGCCAGCAGCTTAGCGGAGACTAGCACAGATACGCAGTATTTT
clone_size: NA; j_call: TRBJ1-2; v_call: TRBV6-2/TRBV6-3; d_call: NA; cdr3_aa: CASSGQGYGRYGYTF; cdr3_nt: TGTGCCAGCAGTGGGCAGGGTTACGGAAGATATGGCTACACCTTC
clone_size: NA; j_call: TRBJ2-7; v_call: TRBV20-1; d_call: TRBD1; cdr3_aa: CSARGQTGWRYEQYF; cdr3_nt: TGCAGTGCTAGGGGCCAGACAGGGTGGCGCTACGAGCAGTACTTC
clone_size: once; j_call: TRBJ2-3; v_call: TRBV29-1; d_call: NA; cdr3_aa: CSDEGGADTQYF; cdr3_nt: TGCAGCGATGAAGGTGGAGCAGATACGCAGTATTTT
clone_size: few; j_call: TRBJ2-7; v_call: TRBV5-6; d_call: NA; cdr3_aa: CASSLEGRRYEQYF; cdr3_nt: TGTGCCAGCAGCTTGGAGGGTAGGCGCTACGAGCAGTACTTC
clone_size: few; j_call: TRBJ2-5; v_call: TRBV19; d_call: TRBD2; cdr3_aa: CASSTLSTSPRETQYF; cdr3_nt: TGTGCCAGTAGTACCCTCTCGACTAGCCCTCGAGAGACCCAGTACTTC
clone_size: NA; j_call: TRBJ2-4; v_call: TRBV20-1; d_call: NA; cdr3_aa: CSANLGLSKNIQYF; cdr3_nt: TGCAGTGCTAATTTAGGACTGAGCAAAAACATTCAGTACTTC
clone_size: NA; j_call: TRBJ1-2; v_call: TRBV2; d_call: NA; cdr3_aa: CASRVYYGYTF; cdr3_nt: TGTGCCAGCAGGGTATACTATGGCTACACCTTC
clone_size: NA; j_call: TRBJ1-2; v_call: TRBV6-6; d_call: NA; cdr3_aa: CASSPHVRDGYTF; cdr3_nt: TGTGCCAGCAGCCCTCACGTCCGGGACGGCTACACCTTC
clone_size: NA; j_call: TRBJ2-1; v_call: TRBV7-9; d_call: NA; cdr3_aa: CASSLEQGNYNEQFF; cdr3_nt: TGTGCCAGCAGCTTAGAACAGGGAAACTACAATGAGCAGTTCTTC
clone_size: NA; j_call: TRBJ2-7; v_call: TRBV10-3; d_call: TRBD2; cdr3_aa: CAISAASPGLANHEQYF; cdr3_nt: TGTGCCATCAGTGCCGCTTCACCGGGACTAGCGAACCACGAGCAGTACTTC
clone_size: few; j_call: TRBJ2-3; v_call: TRBV11-2; d_call: NA; cdr3_aa: CASSLGGSFFTDTQYF; cdr3_nt: TGTGCCAGCAGCTTAGGGGGCAGTTTTTTCACAGATACGCAGTATTTT
clone_size: few; j_call: TRBJ2-5; v_call: TRBV20-1; d_call: TRBD2; cdr3_aa: CSARRGTSRETQYF; cdr3_nt: TGCAGTGCTAGACGCGGGACTAGCAGGGAGACCCAGTACTTC
clone_size: NA; j_call: TRBJ2-7; v_call: TRBV4-1; d_call: NA; cdr3_aa: CASSQAPGQGYGEQYF; cdr3_nt: TGCGCCAGCAGCCAAGCCCCGGGGCAGGGATATGGCGAGCAGTACTTC
clone_size: NA; j_call: TRBJ2-3; v_call: TRBV29-1; d_call: NA; cdr3_aa: CSVGQSDTQYF; cdr3_nt: TGCAGCGTTGGACAGTCCGATACGCAGTATTTT
clone_size: few; j_call: TRBJ2-3; v_call: TRBV29-1; d_call: NA; cdr3_aa: CSVGTLTDTQYF; cdr3_nt: TGCAGCGTTGGGACACTCACAGATACGCAGTATTTT